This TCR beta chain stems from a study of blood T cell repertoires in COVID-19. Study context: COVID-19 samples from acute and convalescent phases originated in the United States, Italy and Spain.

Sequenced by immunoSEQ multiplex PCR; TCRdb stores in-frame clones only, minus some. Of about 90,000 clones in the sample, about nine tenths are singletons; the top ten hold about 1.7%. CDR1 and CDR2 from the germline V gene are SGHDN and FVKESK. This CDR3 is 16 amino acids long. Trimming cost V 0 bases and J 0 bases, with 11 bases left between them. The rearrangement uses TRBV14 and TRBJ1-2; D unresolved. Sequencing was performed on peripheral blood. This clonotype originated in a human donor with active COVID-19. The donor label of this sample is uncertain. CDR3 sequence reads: CASSQDGWAPNYGYTF. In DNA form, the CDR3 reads TGTGCCAGCAGCCAAGATGGGTGGGCCCCTAACTATGGCTACACCTTC. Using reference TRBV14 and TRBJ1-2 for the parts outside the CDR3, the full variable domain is EAGVTQFPSHSVIEKGQTVTLRCDPISGHDNLYWYRRVMGKEIKFLLHFVKESKQDESGMPNNRFLAERTGGTYSTLKVQPAELEDSGVYFCASSQDGWAPNYGYTFGSGTRLTVV.